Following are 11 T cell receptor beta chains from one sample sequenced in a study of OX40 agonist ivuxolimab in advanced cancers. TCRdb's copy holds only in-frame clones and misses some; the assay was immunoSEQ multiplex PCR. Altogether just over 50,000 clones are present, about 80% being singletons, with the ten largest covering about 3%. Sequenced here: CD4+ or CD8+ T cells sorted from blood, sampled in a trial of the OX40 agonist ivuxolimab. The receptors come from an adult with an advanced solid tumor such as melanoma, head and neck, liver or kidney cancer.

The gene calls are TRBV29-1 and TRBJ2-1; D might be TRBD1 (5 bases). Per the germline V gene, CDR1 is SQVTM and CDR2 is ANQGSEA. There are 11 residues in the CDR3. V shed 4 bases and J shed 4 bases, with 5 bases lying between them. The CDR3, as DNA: TGCAGCGTTGCAGGGTACAATGAGCAGTTCTTC. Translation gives CSVAGYNEQFF.

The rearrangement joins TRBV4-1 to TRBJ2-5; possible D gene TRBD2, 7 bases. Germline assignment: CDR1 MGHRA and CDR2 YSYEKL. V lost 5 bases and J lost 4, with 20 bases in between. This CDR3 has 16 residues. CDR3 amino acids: CASSFRLGGGRETQYF. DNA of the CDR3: TGCGCCAGCAGCTTCCGATTAGGGGGGGGAAGAGAGACCCAGTACTTC.

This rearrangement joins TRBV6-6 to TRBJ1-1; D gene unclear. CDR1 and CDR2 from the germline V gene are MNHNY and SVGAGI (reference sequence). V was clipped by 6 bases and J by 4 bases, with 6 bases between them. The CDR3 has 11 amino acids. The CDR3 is CASRAGTEAFF. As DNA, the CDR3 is TGTGCCAGCAGGGCCGGCACTGAAGCTTTCTTT.

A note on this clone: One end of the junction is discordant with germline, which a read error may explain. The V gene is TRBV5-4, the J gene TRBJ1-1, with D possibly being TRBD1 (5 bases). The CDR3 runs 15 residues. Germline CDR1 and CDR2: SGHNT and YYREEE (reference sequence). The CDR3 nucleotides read TGTGCCAGCAGCTTGGAAGGGGCTAGGAACGCTGAAGCTTTCTTT. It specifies CASSLEGARNAEAFF.

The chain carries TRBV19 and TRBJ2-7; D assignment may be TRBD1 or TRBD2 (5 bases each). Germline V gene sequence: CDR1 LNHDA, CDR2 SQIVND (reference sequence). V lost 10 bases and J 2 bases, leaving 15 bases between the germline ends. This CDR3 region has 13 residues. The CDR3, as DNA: TGTGCCACTCATCGGGGCCTGCCCTACGAGCAGTACTTC. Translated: CATHRGLPYEQYF. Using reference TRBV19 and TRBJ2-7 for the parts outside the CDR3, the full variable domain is DGGITQSPKYLFRKEGQNVTLSCEQNLNHDAMYWYRQDPGQGLRLIYYSQIVNDFQKGDIAEGYSVSREKKESFPLTVTSAQKNPTAFYLCATHRGLPYEQYFGPGTRLTVT.

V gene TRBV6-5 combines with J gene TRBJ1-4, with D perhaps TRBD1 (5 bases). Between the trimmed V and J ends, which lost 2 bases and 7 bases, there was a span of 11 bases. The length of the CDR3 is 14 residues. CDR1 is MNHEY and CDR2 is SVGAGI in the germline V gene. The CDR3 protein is CASSYQGSGEKLFF. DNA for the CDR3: TGTGCCAGCAGTTACCAGGGTTCGGGTGAAAAACTGTTTTTT.

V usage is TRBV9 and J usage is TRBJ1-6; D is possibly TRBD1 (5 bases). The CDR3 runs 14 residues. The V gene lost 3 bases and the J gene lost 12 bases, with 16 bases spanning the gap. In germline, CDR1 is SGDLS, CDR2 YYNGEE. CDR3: CASSAGGESLPLHF. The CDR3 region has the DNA TGTGCCAGCAGCGCCGGGGGGGAAAGTTTACCCCTCCACTTT.

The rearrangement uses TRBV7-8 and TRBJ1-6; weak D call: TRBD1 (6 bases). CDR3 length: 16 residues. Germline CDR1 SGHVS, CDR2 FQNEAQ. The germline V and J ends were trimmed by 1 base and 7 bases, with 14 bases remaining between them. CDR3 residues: CASSLEGGMWNSPLHF. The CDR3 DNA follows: TGTGCCAGCAGCTTAGAGGGGGGAATGTGGAATTCACCCCTCCACTTT.

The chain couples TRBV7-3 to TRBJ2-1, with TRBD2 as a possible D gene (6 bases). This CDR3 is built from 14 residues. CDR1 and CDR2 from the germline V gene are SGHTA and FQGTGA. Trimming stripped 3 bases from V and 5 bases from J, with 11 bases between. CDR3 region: CASSFRLANNEQFF. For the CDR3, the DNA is TGTGCCAGCAGCTTCCGGCTAGCGAACAATGAGCAGTTCTTC.

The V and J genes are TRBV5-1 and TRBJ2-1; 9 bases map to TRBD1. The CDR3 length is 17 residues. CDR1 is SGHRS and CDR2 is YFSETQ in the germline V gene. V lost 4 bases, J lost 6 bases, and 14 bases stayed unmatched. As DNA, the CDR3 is TGCGCCAGCAGCCTGGGACAGGGAGTAGGTTTGAGCAATGAGCAGTTCTTC. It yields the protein CASSLGQGVGLSNEQFF.

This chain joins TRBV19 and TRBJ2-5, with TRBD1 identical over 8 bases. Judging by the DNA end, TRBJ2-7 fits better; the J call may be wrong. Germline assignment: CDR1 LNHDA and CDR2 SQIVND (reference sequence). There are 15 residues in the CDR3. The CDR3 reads CASSGGQVNTYEQYF. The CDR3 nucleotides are TGTGCCAGTAGTGGGGGACAGGTAAACACCTACGAGCAGTACTTC.